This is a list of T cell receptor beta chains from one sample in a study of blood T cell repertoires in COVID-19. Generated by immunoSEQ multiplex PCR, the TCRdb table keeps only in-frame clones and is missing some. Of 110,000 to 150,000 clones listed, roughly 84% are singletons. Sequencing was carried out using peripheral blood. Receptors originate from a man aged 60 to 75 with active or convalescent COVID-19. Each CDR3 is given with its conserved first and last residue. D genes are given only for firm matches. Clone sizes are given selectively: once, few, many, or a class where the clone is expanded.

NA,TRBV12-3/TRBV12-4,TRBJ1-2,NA,CASRHQGSGGYTF,TGTGCCAGCAGACACCAGGGGAGTGGTGGCTACACCTTC
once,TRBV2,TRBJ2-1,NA,CAGHRVGHEQFF,TGTGCCGGCCACAGGGTTGGGCATGAGCAGTTCTTC
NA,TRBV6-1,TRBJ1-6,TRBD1,CASSAGQGSYNSPLHF,TGTGCCAGCAGTGCGGGACAGGGTTCCTATAATTCACCCCTCCACTTT
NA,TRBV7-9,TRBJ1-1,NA,CASSSQPGTEAFF,TGTGCCAGCAGCTCCCAGCCGGGCACTGAAGCTTTCTTT
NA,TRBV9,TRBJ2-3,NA,CASSVYAGPTDTQYF,TGTGCCAGCAGCGTATATGCGGGGCCCACAGATACGCAGTATTTT
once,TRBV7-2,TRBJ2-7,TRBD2,CASTRRTSGGYEQYF,TGTGCCAGCACCCGAAGGACTAGCGGGGGCTACGAGCAGTACTTC
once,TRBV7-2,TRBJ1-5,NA,CASSLVQNSNQPQHF,TGTGCCAGCAGCTTAGTTCAGAATAGCAATCAGCCCCAGCATTTT
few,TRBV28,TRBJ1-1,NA,CASSPPGGDETEAFF,TGTGCCAGCAGCCCCCCGGGGGGGGATGAAACTGAAGCTTTCTTT
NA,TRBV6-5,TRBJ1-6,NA,CASSSGISPLHF,TGTGCCAGCAGTTCCGGGATATCACCCCTCCACTTT
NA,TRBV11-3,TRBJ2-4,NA,CASSLLKGATPLNIQYF,TGTGCCAGCAGCTTACTGAAAGGAGCAACTCCCTTGAACATTCAGTACTTC